Described below is a single TCR beta chain sequence and its context. The data stem from a study of blood T cell repertoires in COVID-19. At the level of the study: Specimens from acute and convalescent COVID-19 originated in the United States, Italy and Spain. From T cells, B-cell-depleted T cells, or PBMCs came the material, which was cDNA or gDNA.

Per the authors' pipeline: Reference gene primers were amplified, and this amplification served to estimate nucleated cell counts. The protocol was immunoSEQ multiplex PCR, while the TCRdb copy is restricted to in-frame clones and leaves out a portion. The V and J calls and clone size are taken from that table; D and trimming were inferred from the DNA. Of some 250,000 clones listed, about 86% are singletons. V lost 1 base to trimming and J lost 6 bases; unmatched junction nucleotides: 5. The CDR3 has 14 amino acids. Germline V gives CDR1 SGHDT, CDR2 YYEEEE. This receptor was identified in a man aged 25-45 years with active or convalescent COVID-19. Input material: peripheral blood. The rearrangement uses TRBV5-6 and TRBJ2-3, with 7 bases fitting TRBD2. The DNA for the CDR3 is TGTGCCAGCAGCTTGTCAGCGGGGCTGGATACGCAGTATTTT. Its translation: CASSLSAGLDTQYF.